This TCR beta chain was obtained from a study of CD8 T cell repertoires and HIV-1 epitope variants. Study overall: Tested: three Gag epitope families, Nef HW9 and YT9.

A note on this clone: Antigen: not known.

There are 19 residues in the CDR3. V lost 4 bases to trimming and J lost 5 bases; unmatched junction nucleotides: 15. Germline loops: CDR1 LNHDA, CDR2 SQIVND (reference sequence). The method was immunoSEQ multiplex PCR; TCRdb's version includes in-frame clones alone and lacks a portion of them. The data show 4,700 or so clones, approximately 70% seen once. The sequencing sample was made of cultured CD8+ T cells derived from PBMCs. The clonotype originates from a male donor with HIV. The chain is built from TRBV19 and TRBJ2-1; 12 nucleotides agree with TRBD2. In DNA, the CDR3 is TGTGCCAGTAGTACTAGCGGGAGGGCCTCTAGGGCAATCAACAATGAGCAGTTCTTC. The encoded protein is CASSTSGRASRAINNEQFF. The full variable domain, with the rest looked up from reference TRBV19 and TRBJ2-1, is DGGITQSPKYLFRKEGQNVTLSCEQNLNHDAMYWYRQDPGQGLRLIYYSQIVNDFQKGDIAEGYSVSREKKESFPLTVTSAQKNPTAFYLCASSTSGRASRAINNEQFFGPGTRLTVL.